These T cell receptor beta chains were read from a single sample in a study of T cell responses to AZD1222 COVID-19 vaccine. Using immunoSEQ multiplex PCR, the repertoire was profiled, and TCRdb retains in-frame clones only, with some absent. The sample has 150,000 to 160,000 clones, about nine tenths seen once. Sample: peripheral blood, taken on day 0 of AZD1222 vaccination. Receptors originate from an adult in good health. The CDR3 runs from the conserved cysteine through the conserved F or W. Fields, in order: V gene, CDR3 protein.

TRBV18 | CASSPRGDRPYEQYF
TRBV3-1/TRBV3-2 | CASRPDSTHEQFF
TRBV19 | CASRQRGGTQETQYF
TRBV5-1 | CASSLYPPGLNYEQYF
TRBV5-1 | CASSLQGAAEKLFF
TRBV4-3 | CASSQHDGEKLFF
TRBV6-1 | CASSETGHKNIQYF
TRBV5-1 | CASSLDPLAGGDDEQFF
TRBV29-1 | CGGSVTDTQYF
TRBV5-1 | CASSPGTGGNTIYF
TRBV6-5 | CASSQQVNQPQHF
TRBV7-9 | CASSLVRVEAFF
TRBV6-1 | CASSDGGQAFF
TRBV5-8 | CASETYEQYF
TRBV6-2/TRBV6-3 | CASSYLNSGPGELFF